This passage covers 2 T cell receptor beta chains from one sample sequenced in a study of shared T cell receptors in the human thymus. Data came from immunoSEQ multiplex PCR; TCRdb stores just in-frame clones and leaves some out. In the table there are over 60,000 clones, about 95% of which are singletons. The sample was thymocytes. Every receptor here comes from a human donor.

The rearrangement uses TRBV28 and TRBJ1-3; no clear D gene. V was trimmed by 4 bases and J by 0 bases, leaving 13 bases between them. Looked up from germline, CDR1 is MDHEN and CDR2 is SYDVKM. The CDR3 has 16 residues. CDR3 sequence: CASSSWIRDSGNTIYF. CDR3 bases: TGTGCCAGCAGTTCCTGGATCCGGGACTCTGGAAACACCATATATTTT. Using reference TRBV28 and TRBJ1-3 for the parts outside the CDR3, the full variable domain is DVKVTQSSRYLVKRTGEKVFLECVQDMDHENMFWYRQDPGLGLRLIYFSYDVKMKEKGDIPEGYSVSREKKERFSLILESASTNQTSMYLCASSSWIRDSGNTIYFGEGSWLTVV.

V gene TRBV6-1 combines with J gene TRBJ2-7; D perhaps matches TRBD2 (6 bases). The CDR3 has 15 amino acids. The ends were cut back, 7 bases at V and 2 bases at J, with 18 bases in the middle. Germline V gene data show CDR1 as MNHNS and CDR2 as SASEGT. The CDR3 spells CASTPQGRGTYEQYF. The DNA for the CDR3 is TGTGCCAGCACCCCCCAAGGGCGGGGTACCTACGAGCAGTACTTC.